Listed below are T cell receptor beta chains from one sample, sequenced in a study of shared clonotypes between healthy human individuals. Only in-frame clones appear in the TCRdb table, and some are missing; sequencing was by immunoSEQ multiplex PCR. The data contain roughly 2,000,000 clones, just under 95% of them seen just once; the ten biggest clones take up 1.5% to 2%. The sequencing sample was made of naive CD8+ T cells from PBMCs. These receptors originate from a man younger than 30 in good health. Some clones in this sample may be carry-over from other donors' samples. Each CDR3 is given with its conserved first and last residue. The D gene is left open where the match is weak. Some rows have no size entry. The others give once, few or many, or a class for an expanded clone.

clone_size j_call v_call d_call cdr3_nt cdr3_aa
NA TRBJ1-1 TRBV25-1 NA TGTGCCAGCAGTGAATTACGGACACCTGAAGCTTTCTTT CASSELRTPEAFF
NA TRBJ2-1 TRBV29-1 NA TGCAGCGTTGATCCGGAGTCCTACAATGAGCAGTTCTTC CSVDPESYNEQFF
NA TRBJ1-5 TRBV4-3 NA TGCGCCAGTGGGGAGGGGAGAGGCAATCAGCCCCAGCATTTT CASGEGRGNQPQHF
NA TRBJ2-7 TRBV7-9 NA TGTGCCAGCAGCTTACCCCCAGGGGATTCCTACGAGCAGTACTTC CASSLPPGDSYEQYF
once TRBJ1-2 TRBV7-3 NA TGTGCCAGCAGCTTATTTCGGATGCTAGGTGGCTACACCTTC CASSLFRMLGGYTF
once TRBJ2-7 TRBV29-1 NA TGCAGCGTTGGAGTTGGGGAGCAGTACTTC CSVGVGEQYF
NA TRBJ2-7 TRBV4-2 NA TGTGCCAGCAGCCAAGAGGGCGGGGCCTCCTACGAGCAGTACTTC CASSQEGGASYEQYF
NA TRBJ1-2 TRBV21-1 NA TGTGCCAGCAGCAAGACCGGCAGTAACGGCTACACCTTC CASSKTGSNGYTF
NA TRBJ1-2 TRBV7-9 TRBD1 TGTGCCAGCAGCCCGACAGGGCCTGGCTACACCTTC CASSPTGPGYTF
NA TRBJ2-2 TRBV6-1 TRBD2 TGTGCCAGCAGTGAATGGGGGGCGGGAGGGTCAGCCGGGGAGCTGTTTTTT CASSEWGAGGSAGELFF
NA TRBJ2-6 TRBV7-9 NA TGTGCCAGCAGCTCTACCGAGGGGGCGGGAGTGGCTGGGGCCAACGTCCTGACTTTC CASSSTEGAGVAGANVLTF
NA TRBJ1-2 TRBV4-3 NA TGCGCCAGCAGCCAAGATTATGGTGGCTACACCTTC CASSQDYGGYTF
NA TRBJ1-5 TRBV28 NA TGTGCCAGCGGGATAAATCAGCCCCAGCATTTT CASGINQPQHF
NA TRBJ2-7 TRBV27 NA TGTGCCAGCAGTTTATCGGCAGTATCCCTCTCCTACGAGCAGTACTTC CASSLSAVSLSYEQYF
NA TRBJ2-6 TRBV9 NA TGTGCCAGCAGCCCCAGGGGACATCCACATCCCATCTCTGGGGCCAACGTCCTGACTTTC CASSPRGHPHPISGANVLTF
few TRBJ2-7 TRBV13 TRBD2 TGTGCCAGCAGCTTAAGGGGAGGGCACGAGCAGTACTTC CASSLRGGHEQYF
NA TRBJ2-2 TRBV9 NA TGTGCCAGCAGCGCCCAGGTGGCCGGCACCGGGGAGCTGTTTTTT CASSAQVAGTGELFF
NA TRBJ2-2 TRBV28 NA TGTGCCAGCACCGGTATGGAGGCGGACACCGGGGAGCTGTTTTTT CASTGMEADTGELFF
NA TRBJ2-1 TRBV7-2 NA TGTGCCAGCAGCCGAAGGGTCTACAATGAGCAGTTCTTC CASSRRVYNEQFF
NA TRBJ1-1 TRBV5-1 TRBD1 TGCGCCAGCAGGCAGCTCCCGTTACAGGGGGCGAACACTGAAGCTTTCTTT CASRQLPLQGANTEAFF
NA TRBJ2-2 TRBV4-1 TRBD2 TGCGCCAGCAGCTTCCTCCCCCTCGGGGAGGGAACCGGGGAGCTGTTTTTT CASSFLPLGEGTGELFF
NA TRBJ2-7 TRBV27 TRBD1 TGTGCCAGCAGCCTTAACCGGGACAGCCACTACGAGCAGTACTTC CASSLNRDSHYEQYF
NA TRBJ2-3 TRBV4-1 TRBD2 TGCGCCAGCAGCCCTGGACTAGCGGGATGGGGCACAGATACGCAGTATTTT CASSPGLAGWGTDTQYF
NA TRBJ2-1 TRBV6-1 NA TGTGCCAGCTCTCATAATGAGCAGTTCTTC CASSHNEQFF